Given below is one TCR beta chain in context. Its antigen is as yet unknown. The data originate from a study of CD8 T cell repertoires and HIV-1 epitope variants. Study-level information: Twenty-five autologous and known Gag and Nef epitope variant peptides each stimulated T cells separately. Control wells had CMV/EBV/flu peptides, negative Ebola AY9, or no peptide. Enriched T cells were co-cultured with equal autologous T cell-negative cells. Findings of the study overall: Roughly nine antigen-specific TCR beta clonotypes were found; more than five seemed cross-reactive to variants.

Assay used: immunoSEQ multiplex PCR; TCRdb lists only in-frame clones, some missing. Here the sample spans around 5,200 clones, less than 70% being singletons. The sequence was collected from a male donor with HIV. Sample: cultured CD8+ T cells derived from PBMCs.

CDR3: CAWSSGTAQGQPQHF. CDR3 sequence (DNA): TGTGCCTGGAGTTCTGGGACAGCCCAGGGGCAGCCCCAGCATTTT. V gene TRBV30 combines with J gene TRBJ1-5, with TRBD1 matching 7 bases. The germline V gene encodes CDR1 GTSNPN and CDR2 SVGIG (reference sequence). The CDR3 totals 15 residues. Trimming at V came to 2 bases and at J to 7 bases, leaving 11 bases not matched to a gene.